The clone carrying this TCR beta chain was counted at least ten times. Its antigen is not identified. V lost 8 bases to trimming and J lost 0 bases; unmatched junction nucleotides: 19. The CDR3 has 19 residues. Germline CDR1 and CDR2: SGHRS and YFSETQ. During construction of the library, unique molecular identifiers were attached to individual cDNA molecules for quantitative, reproducible TCR counting. MiXCR, run by TCRdb on the RACE reads, gives a single entry per CDR3 protein. Of some 360,000 distinct CDR3 sequences detected, more than 4.5% appear once; the ten largest clones hold around 2.6%. The data were taken from a study of human T cells and chemical hapten exposure. Time point reported: pre-sensitization, week 0. The sample's treatment: therapeutic diphenylcyclopropenone sensitization with weekly scalp DPC. Overall study findings and caveats: PT1 expanded TCR numbers rose with patch test score.

The chain combines TRBV5-1 with TRBJ2-3; TRBD2 matches at 9 bases. The specimen comprised whole blood, sampled in connection with sensitization to the hapten diphenylcyclopropenone (DPC). This TCR derives from a woman aged 50 to 60 with alopecia areata. Some clones in this sample may be carry-over from other donors' samples. In nucleotides, the CDR3 is TGCGCCAGTAAGCCCACCCTCCTAGCGGGACGACAAAGCACAGATACGCAGTATTTT. This encodes CASKPTLLAGRQSTDTQYF.